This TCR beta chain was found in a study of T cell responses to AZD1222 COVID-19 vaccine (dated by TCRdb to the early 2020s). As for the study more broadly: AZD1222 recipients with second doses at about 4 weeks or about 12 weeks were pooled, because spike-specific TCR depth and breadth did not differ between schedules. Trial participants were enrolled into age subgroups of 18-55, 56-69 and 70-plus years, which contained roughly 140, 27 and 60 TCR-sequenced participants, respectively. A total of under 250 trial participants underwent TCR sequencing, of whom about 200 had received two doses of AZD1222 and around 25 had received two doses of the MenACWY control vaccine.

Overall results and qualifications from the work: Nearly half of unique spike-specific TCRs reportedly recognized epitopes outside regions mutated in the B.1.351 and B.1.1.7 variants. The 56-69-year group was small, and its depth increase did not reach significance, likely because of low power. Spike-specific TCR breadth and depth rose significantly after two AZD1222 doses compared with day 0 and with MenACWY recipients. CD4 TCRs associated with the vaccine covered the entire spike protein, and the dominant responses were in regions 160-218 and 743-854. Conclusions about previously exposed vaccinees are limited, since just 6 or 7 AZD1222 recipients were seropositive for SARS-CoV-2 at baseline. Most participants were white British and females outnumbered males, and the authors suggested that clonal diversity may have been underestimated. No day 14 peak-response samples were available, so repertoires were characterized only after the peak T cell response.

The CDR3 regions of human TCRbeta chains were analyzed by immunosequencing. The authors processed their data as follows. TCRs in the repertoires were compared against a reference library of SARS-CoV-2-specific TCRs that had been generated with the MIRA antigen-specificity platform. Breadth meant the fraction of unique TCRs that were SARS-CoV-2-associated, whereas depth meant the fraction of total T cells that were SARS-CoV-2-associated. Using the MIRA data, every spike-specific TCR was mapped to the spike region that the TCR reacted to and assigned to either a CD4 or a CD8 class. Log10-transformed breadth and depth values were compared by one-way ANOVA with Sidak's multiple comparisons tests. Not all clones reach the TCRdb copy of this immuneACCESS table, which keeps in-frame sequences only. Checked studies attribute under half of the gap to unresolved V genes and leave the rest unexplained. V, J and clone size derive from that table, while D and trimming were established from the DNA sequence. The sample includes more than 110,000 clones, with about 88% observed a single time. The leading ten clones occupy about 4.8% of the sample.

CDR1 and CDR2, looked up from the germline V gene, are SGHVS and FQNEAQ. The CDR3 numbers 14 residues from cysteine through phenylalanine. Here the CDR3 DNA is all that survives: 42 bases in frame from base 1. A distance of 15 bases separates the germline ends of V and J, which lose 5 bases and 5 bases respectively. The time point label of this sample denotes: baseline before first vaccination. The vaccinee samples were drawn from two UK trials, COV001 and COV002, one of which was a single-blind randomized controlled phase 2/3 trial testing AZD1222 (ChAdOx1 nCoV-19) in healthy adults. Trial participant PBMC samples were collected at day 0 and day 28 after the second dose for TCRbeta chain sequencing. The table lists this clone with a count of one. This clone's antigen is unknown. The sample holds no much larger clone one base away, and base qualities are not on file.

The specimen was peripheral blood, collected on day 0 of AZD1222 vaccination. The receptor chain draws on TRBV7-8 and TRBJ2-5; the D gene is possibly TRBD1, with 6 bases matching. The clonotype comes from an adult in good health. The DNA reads TGTGCCAGCAGCCCTAAGGGGGAGTGGGAGACCCAGTACTTC. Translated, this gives CASSPKGEWETQYF.